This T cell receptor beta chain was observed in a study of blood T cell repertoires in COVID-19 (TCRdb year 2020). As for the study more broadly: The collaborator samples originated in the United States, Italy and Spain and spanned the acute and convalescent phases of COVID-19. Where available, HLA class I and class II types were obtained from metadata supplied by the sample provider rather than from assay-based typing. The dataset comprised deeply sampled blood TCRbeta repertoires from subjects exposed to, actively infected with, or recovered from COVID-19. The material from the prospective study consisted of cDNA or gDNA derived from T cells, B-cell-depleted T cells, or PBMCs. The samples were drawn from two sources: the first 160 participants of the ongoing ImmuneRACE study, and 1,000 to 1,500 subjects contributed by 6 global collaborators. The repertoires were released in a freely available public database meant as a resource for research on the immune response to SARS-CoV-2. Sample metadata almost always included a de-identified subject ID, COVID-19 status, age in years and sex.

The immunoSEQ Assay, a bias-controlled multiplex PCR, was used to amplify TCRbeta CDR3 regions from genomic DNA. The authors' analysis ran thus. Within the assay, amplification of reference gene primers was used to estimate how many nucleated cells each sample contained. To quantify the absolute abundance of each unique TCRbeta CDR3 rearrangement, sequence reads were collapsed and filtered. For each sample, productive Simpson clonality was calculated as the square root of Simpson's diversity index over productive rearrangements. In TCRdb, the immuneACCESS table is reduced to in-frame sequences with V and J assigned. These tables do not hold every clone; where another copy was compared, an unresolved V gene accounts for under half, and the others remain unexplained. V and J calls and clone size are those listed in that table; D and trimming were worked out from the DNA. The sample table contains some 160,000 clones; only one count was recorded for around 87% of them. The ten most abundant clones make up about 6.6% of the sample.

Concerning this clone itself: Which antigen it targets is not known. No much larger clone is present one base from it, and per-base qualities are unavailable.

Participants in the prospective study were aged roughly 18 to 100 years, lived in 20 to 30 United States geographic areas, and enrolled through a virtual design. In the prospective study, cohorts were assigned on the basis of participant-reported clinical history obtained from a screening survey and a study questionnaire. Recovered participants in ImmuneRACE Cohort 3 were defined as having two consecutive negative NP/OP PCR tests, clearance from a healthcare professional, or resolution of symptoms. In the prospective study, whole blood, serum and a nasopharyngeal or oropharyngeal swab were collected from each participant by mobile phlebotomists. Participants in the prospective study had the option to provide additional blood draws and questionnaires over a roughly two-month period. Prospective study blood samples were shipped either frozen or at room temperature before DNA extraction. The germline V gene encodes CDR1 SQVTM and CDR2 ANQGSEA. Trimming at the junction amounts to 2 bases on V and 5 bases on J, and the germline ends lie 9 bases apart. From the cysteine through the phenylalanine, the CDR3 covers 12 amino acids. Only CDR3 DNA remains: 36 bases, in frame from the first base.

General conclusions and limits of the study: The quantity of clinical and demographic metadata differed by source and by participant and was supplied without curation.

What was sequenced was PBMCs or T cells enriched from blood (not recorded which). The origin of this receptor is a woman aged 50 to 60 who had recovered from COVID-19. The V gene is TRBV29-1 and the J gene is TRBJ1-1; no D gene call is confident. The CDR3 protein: CSVELGRTEAFF. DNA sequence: TGCAGCGTTGAACTCGGGAGGACTGAAGCTTTCTTT.